The 9 T cell receptor beta chains reported below all come from one sample, sequenced in a study of cytomegalovirus exposure and HLA in healthy donors (dated 2017 in TCRdb). Libraries were built with the immunoSEQ multiplex PCR assay. A mixture of 60 forward primers for TCR Vbeta segments and 13 reverse primers for TCR Jbeta segments was used in the multiplex PCR. The table comes from immuneACCESS by way of TCRdb, which keeps in-frame sequences with V and J called. Part of the clones is missing from these tables; in studies checked, under half for an unresolved V gene and the rest for unknown reasons. This sample lists around 150,000 clones; 75% were detected once. The ten largest clonotypes hold 7.7% of the sample. Sample: PBMCs. Receptors were obtained from a woman in her forties in good health and CMV-seropositive.

The chain combines TRBV9 with TRBJ2-3; TRBD2 aligns across 10 bases. The V segment lost 0 bases and the J segment 0 bases; nucleotides outside the gene matches: 4. The V gene's germline CDR1 is SGDLS and CDR2 YYNGEE. CDR3 length equals 17 residues. In DNA, the CDR3 is TGTGCCAGCAGCGTAGGATCTAGCGGGGGTAGCACAGATACGCAGTATTTT. Its protein is CASSVGSSGGSTDTQYF.

This clone is a singleton in its sample. The rearrangement joins TRBV5-1 to TRBJ1-5; D gene ambiguous. The V gene's germline CDR1 is SGHRS and CDR2 YFSETQ. V dropped 4 bases and J dropped 2 bases, with 10 bases sitting between them. This CDR3 is 14 amino acids long. CDR3 sequence reads: CASSPAAGNQPQHF. DNA of the CDR3: TGCGCCAGCAGCCCAGCGGCCGGCAATCAGCCCCAGCATTTT.

The chain is built from TRBV19 and TRBJ2-7, with D maybe TRBD2 (6 bases). Trimming left V 9 bases short and J 6 bases short, with 21 bases between. The CDR3 has 14 residues. Germline V CDR1 and CDR2: LNHDA, SQIVND (reference sequence). CDR3 region: CASKSRGGRSEQYF. As DNA, the CDR3 is TGTGCCAGCAAATCGAGAGGAGGGAGGTCCGAGCAGTACTTC.

This chain connects TRBV7-9 to TRBJ2-3; TRBD1 agrees at 7 bases. Germline CDR1 SEHNR, CDR2 FQNEAQ (reference sequence). This CDR3 spans 16 amino acids. Trimming cost V 2 bases and J 1 base; bases outside gene matches: 6. The CDR3 DNA follows: TGTGCCAGCAGCTTACTCCAGGGGGTGGGCACAGATACGCAGTATTTT. This translates into CASSLLQGVGTDTQYF.

The rearrangement uses TRBV6-5 and TRBJ2-5, with D unclear. The last part of the DNA fits TRBJ2-7 better; the J call may be wrong. The germline CDR1 and CDR2 sequences are MNHEY and SVGAGI. CDR3 length equals 13 residues. CDR3 nucleotides: TGTGCCAGCAGTTACGGAGTCCCCTACGAGCAGTACTTC. This sequence encodes CASSYGVPYEQYF.

The chain couples TRBV19 to TRBJ1-1; 10 bases line up with TRBD1. The CDR3 loop spans 16 amino acids. After removal of 4 bases from V and 0 bases from J, the junction contained 5 bases not matched to a gene. Germline lookup yields CDR1 LNHDA and CDR2 SQIVND (reference sequence). The CDR3 DNA sequence: TGTGCCAGTAGTAGGGGACAGGGGCCTTTGAACACTGAAGCTTTCTTT. It codes for CASSRGQGPLNTEAFF.

This clone has a handful of counts. The chain recombines TRBV6-5 with TRBJ2-7, with 7 bases fitting TRBD1. Germline assignment: CDR1 MNHEY and CDR2 SVGAGI. The CDR3 length is 15 residues. The J segment lost 1 base and the V segment lost 8 bases, leaving 11 bases of the junction unmatched. The CDR3 nucleotides read TGTGCCAGCGTCCCCAGACAGGGCCGTTCCTACGAGCAGTACTTC. Amino acids: CASVPRQGRSYEQYF.

The CDR3 nucleotides are TGTGCCAGCAGCCGACAGATAATGAACACTGAAGCTTTCTTT. It yields the protein CASSRQIMNTEAFF. J is TRBJ1-1 and V is TRBV28; D perhaps matches TRBD1 (5 bases). V was trimmed by 6 bases and J by 0 bases, leaving 11 bases between them. CDR1 and CDR2 (germline): MDHEN, SYDVKM. The CDR3 length is 14 residues.

The chain combines TRBV6-1 with TRBJ1-5, with TRBD1 as a possible D gene (5 bases). CDR1 is MNHNS, CDR2 SASEGT, per germline. The CDR3 runs 14 residues. Trimming took 5 bases from V and 5 from J, leaving 13 bases between them. Here the CDR3 DNA reads TGTGCCAGCAGTTTCCAGGGTGTGGATCAGCCCCAGCATTTT. It encodes CASSFQGVDQPQHF.